The 28 T cell receptor beta chains reported below all come from one sample, sequenced in a study of identical twins. MiXCR, run by TCRdb on the 5' RACE reads, gives a single entry per CDR3 protein. The profile shows around 1.7 million distinct CDR3 sequences, about 32% of them singletons. Material for sequencing was cord blood. The receptors derive from a newborn girl in good health.

The chain has TRBV5-5 and TRBJ2-5; D unclear. Trimming pared 1 base from V and 5 bases from J, leaving 9 bases between. Germline CDR1 reads SGHKS; CDR2 reads YYEKEE (reference sequence). The CDR3 contains 13 residues. The DNA of the CDR3 is TGTGCCAGCAGCTTGCAGGTCACTGAGACCCAGTACTTC. Protein: CASSLQVTETQYF.

The chain combines TRBV20-1 with TRBJ1-5; weak D call: TRBD1 (5 bases). Germline CDR1 reads DFQATT; CDR2 reads SNEGSKA (reference sequence). The CDR3 extends over 15 amino acids. V shed 0 bases and J shed 4 bases, with 13 bases lying between them. CDR3 protein: CSAREPRGNNQPQHF. Written as DNA, the CDR3 is TGCAGTGCTAGAGAACCCCGGGGGAATAATCAGCCCCAGCATTTT.

The chain combines TRBV6-1 with TRBJ2-1; 7 bases fit TRBD1. V lost 5 bases and J lost 3; bases outside the gene matches: 4. Per germline, CDR1 MNHNS and CDR2 SASEGT. This CDR3 has 14 residues. The CDR3 nucleotides read TGTGCCAGCAGTATGGGACAGAACTACAATGAGCAGTTCTTC. It translates to CASSMGQNYNEQFF.

This clonotype appeared many times. This chain links TRBV27 with TRBJ2-3, with a weak D call TRBD2 (6 bases). The germline V gene has CDR1 MNHEY and CDR2 SMNVEV (reference sequence). Between the trimmed V and J ends, which lost 6 bases and 1 base, there was a span of 14 bases. CDR3 size: 15 residues. This CDR3 is CASSRSGRRTDTQYF. In DNA, the CDR3 is TGTGCCAGCAGCCGCTCCGGGAGACGCACAGATACGCAGTATTTT.

The chain employs TRBV4-1 and TRBJ2-1; 11 bases are a match to TRBD1. Trimming took 4 bases from V and 8 from J; bases not matched to a gene: 7. From germline, CDR1 is MGHRA and CDR2 YSYEKL. The CDR3 extends over 15 amino acids. The CDR3 loop reads CASSLRDRGFDEQFF. The DNA of the CDR3 is TGCGCCAGCAGCCTCCGGGACAGGGGGTTTGATGAGCAGTTCTTC.

The chain couples TRBV5-1 to TRBJ1-3, with D unclear. Germline CDR1 reads SGHRS; CDR2 reads YFSETQ. The V end lost 2 bases, the J end lost 0 bases, and 15 bases lay between the germline ends. The CDR3 consists of 17 residues. CDR3 protein: CASSLTGSESSGNTIYF. The CDR3 nucleotides read TGCGCCAGCAGCTTAACGGGCAGCGAATCCTCTGGAAACACCATATATTTT.

The genes are TRBV18 and TRBJ2-5; no clear D. Germline CDR1 KGHSH, CDR2 LQKENI. V was trimmed by 3 bases and J by 3 bases, leaving 8 bases between them. This CDR3 region has 13 residues. In DNA, the CDR3 is TGTGCCAGCTCACCGTTGCACAAAGAGACCCAGTACTTC. Its protein is CASSPLHKETQYF.

V usage is TRBV5-1 and J usage is TRBJ2-5, with 7 nucleotides matching TRBD2. Germline values: CDR1 SGHRS, CDR2 YFSETQ. The CDR3 has 18 amino acids. V lost 0 bases and J lost 2; bases outside the gene matches: 13. The CDR3 sequence is CASSLDGGTINWQETQYF. For the CDR3, the DNA is TGCGCCAGCAGCTTGGACGGGGGGACCATTAATTGGCAAGAGACCCAGTACTTC.

This clonotype appeared a few times. The chain uses TRBV7-2 and TRBJ2-1; a possible D gene is TRBD2 (5 bases). CDR3 length: 13 residues. Trimming left V 1 base short and J 6 bases short, with 7 bases between. The germline V gene has CDR1 SGHTA and CDR2 FQGNSA. The CDR3 DNA sequence: TGTGCCAGCAGCTTAGTAGCGCCCAATGAGCAGTTCTTC. Protein product: CASSLVAPNEQFF. Supplemented by reference TRBV7-2 and TRBJ2-1, the full variable domain reads GAGVSQSPSNKVTEKGKDVELRCDPISGHTALYWYRQSLGQGLEFLIYFQGNSAPDKSGLPSDRFSAERTGGSVSTLTIQRTQQEDSAVYLCASSLVAPNEQFFGPGTRLTVL.

Details on this clonotype: The junction does not match germline at one end; this may be a read error. The chain is built from TRBV18 and TRBJ2-6, with D possibly matching TRBD1 (5 bases). CDR1 and CDR2 (germline): KGHSH, LQKENI. The CDR3 covers 15 residues. The CDR3, as DNA: TGTGCCAGCTCACTCAGGACGTCTGGGGCCGACGTCCTGACTTTC. This codes for CASSLRTSGADVLTF.

A note on this clonotype: One end of the junction fails to match germline, which may point to a read error. This chain links TRBV19 with TRBJ2-5, with D hard to call. Germline V CDR1 and CDR2: LNHDA, SQIVND (reference sequence). The CDR3 sequence is 15 residues long. The CDR3 DNA reads as TGTGCCGGTAGTGGGGAAACAAGGCCGAGAGAGACCCAGTACTTC. Its translation: CAGSGETRPRETQYF.

This clonotype turned up a few times. This chain links TRBV6-1 with TRBJ2-7; D possibly matches TRBD1 or TRBD2 (5 bases each). The V end lost 2 bases, the J end lost 3 bases, and 8 bases lay between the germline ends. This CDR3 region has 13 residues. CDR1 and CDR2 from the germline V gene are MNHNS and SASEGT. This CDR3 reads CASSERDRYEQYF. The CDR3 DNA follows: TGTGCCAGCAGTGAAAGGGACCGCTACGAGCAGTACTTC.

The V call is TRBV27, the J call TRBJ1-1; TRBD1 matches at 11 bases. With V trimmed by 6 bases and J by 0 bases, 9 bases remained unmatched. The CDR3 spans 17 residues. Germline lookup yields CDR1 MNHEY and CDR2 SMNVEV (reference sequence). CDR3 sequence (DNA): TGTGCCAGCAGCAGGACAGGGGGCAGGGGAATGAACACTGAAGCTTTCTTT. Protein sequence: CASSRTGGRGMNTEAFF.

The V gene is TRBV6-1, the J gene TRBJ2-7, with 8 bases lining up with TRBD2. Trimming removed 6 bases from V and 3 bases from J; junction bases left unmatched: 10. The CDR3 length is 15 residues. CDR1 and CDR2 (germline): MNHNS, SASEGT. The CDR3 region is CASSYTAGAGYEQYF. The CDR3 DNA follows: TGTGCCAGCAGCTATACAGCGGGAGCGGGCTACGAGCAGTACTTC.

Worth noting for this clonotype: The junction departs from germline at one end; a sequencing error may be responsible. This rearrangement joins TRBV6-1 to TRBJ2-3, with 8 bases lining up with TRBD2. The germline V gene has CDR1 MNHNS and CDR2 SASEGT. The CDR3 has 18 amino acids. CDR3 nucleotide sequence: TGTGCCAGCCGGTCGATAGCGGGAATTGACGGTGAAACAGATGCGCAGTATTTT. This encodes CASRSIAGIDGETDAQYF.

The CDR3 coding sequence is TGTGCCAGCAGTGAATTGGGACAGGGGGTCAGTAATTCACCCCTCCACTTT. Amino acid sequence: CASSELGQGVSNSPLHF. The chain couples TRBV2 to TRBJ1-6, with 11 bases lining up with TRBD1. This CDR3 has 17 residues. Germline V gene data show CDR1 as SNHLY and CDR2 as FYNNEI. The V gene end was trimmed by 2 bases and the J gene end by 6 bases; junction bases not matched to a gene: 6.

The gene calls are TRBV10-3 and TRBJ1-6; D might be TRBD1 (6 bases). Per the germline V gene, CDR1 is ENHRY and CDR2 is SYGVKD. There are 15 residues in the CDR3. V was clipped by 0 bases and J by 8 bases, with 11 bases between them. The CDR3 loop reads CAISESGAGYSPLHF. As DNA, the CDR3 is TGTGCCATCAGTGAGTCGGGGGCAGGGTATTCACCCCTCCACTTT.

This rearrangement joins TRBV6-1 to TRBJ2-1, with 10 positions matching TRBD2. This CDR3 comprises 14 residues. Germline V gene data show CDR1 as MNHNS and CDR2 as SASEGT. The V and J ends lost 8 bases and 8 bases, in that order; junction bases with no gene match: 9. CDR3 sequence (DNA): TGTGCCAGCGTGAGCGGGAGGGCCGACGATGAGCAGTTCTTC. Translating it yields CASVSGRADDEQFF.

V usage is TRBV10-3 and J usage is TRBJ1-5; D is unresolved. Germline V gives CDR1 ENHRY, CDR2 SYGVKD. V shed 4 bases and J shed 5 bases, with 9 bases lying between them. This CDR3 has 13 residues. CDR3: CAISVGLDQPQHF. The CDR3 DNA follows: TGTGCCATCAGTGTTGGGTTGGATCAGCCCCAGCATTTT.

This CDR3 is CASSLLGLAKYKQYF. CDR3 DNA: TGTGCCAGCAGCTTGCTAGGGTTAGCGAAGTATAAGCAGTACTTC. The J gene is TRBJ2-5, the V gene TRBV5-4; TRBD2 might be the D (5 bases). CDR3 length equals 15 residues. The germline V and J ends were trimmed by 1 base and 11 bases, with 21 bases remaining between them. Germline CDR1 reads SGHNT; CDR2 reads YYREEE (reference sequence).

The chain links TRBV5-1 to TRBJ1-4; 11 nucleotides align to TRBD1. Trimming cost V 2 bases and J 7 bases; bases outside gene matches: 4. CDR1 and CDR2 from the germline V gene are SGHRS and YFSETQ. This CDR3 contains 15 residues. CDR3 in DNA: TGCGCCAGCAGCTTACGGACAGGGGGCGGTGAAAAACTGTTTTTT. This translates into CASSLRTGGGEKLFF.

CDR3 sequence reads: CASSLVRAGVGYNEQFF. The CDR3 nucleotides are TGTGCCAGCAGCTTAGTTCGGGCGGGAGTGGGCTACAATGAGCAGTTCTTC. This chain uses TRBV7-9 with TRBJ2-1, with 7 bases aligning to TRBD2. The CDR3 has 17 amino acids. After removal of 1 base from V and 3 bases from J, the junction contained 9 bases not matched to a gene. Germline CDR1 is SEHNR and CDR2 is FQNEAQ (reference sequence).

This clonotype has only a few counts. This sequence joins TRBV12-3 or TRBV12-4 and TRBJ1-1, with 7 bases identical to TRBD1. The CDR3 spans 10 residues. The V and J ends lost 10 bases and 7 bases, in that order; junction bases with no gene match: 3. CDR3 sequence (DNA): TGTGCCACTAGGGACAGTGAAGCTTTCTTT. Its translation is CATRDSEAFF.

The CDR3 coding sequence is TGCGCCAGCAGCTTGGGGGGGACGGACACCGGGGAGCTGTTTTTT. It yields the protein CASSLGGTDTGELFF. J is TRBJ2-2 and V is TRBV5-1; D tentatively reads TRBD1 or TRBD2 (5 bases each). CDR1 SGHRS and CDR2 YFSETQ come from the germline V gene. CDR3 length: 15 residues. Deletions cut 0 bases from V and 3 bases from J, with 9 bases between.

CDR3 nucleotide sequence: TGTGCCAGCAGCTTCGGACAGGGGGCAAGCGCAACTAATGAAAAACTGTTTTTT. Encoded protein: CASSFGQGASATNEKLFF. This chain links TRBV5-8 with TRBJ1-4, with 11 bases matching TRBD1. V lost 2 bases, J lost 0 bases, and 6 bases stayed unmatched. The CDR3 totals 18 residues. Germline CDR1 and CDR2: SGHTS and YDEGEE.

The CDR3 nucleotides read TGTGCCAGCTCACCACCCTTGGATCTCTACGAGCAGTACTTC. This sequence encodes CASSPPLDLYEQYF. The V call is TRBV18, the J call TRBJ2-7; D not certain. V was pared by 0 bases and J by 3 bases, with 9 bases between. The CDR3 has 14 residues. Per germline, CDR1 KGHSH and CDR2 LQKENI.

This clonotype has just a few counts. DNA for the CDR3: TGTGCCAGCAGCCAACCCTTAATTAGCGGGGGGGTCGCAGATACGCAGTATTTT. This gives the protein CASSQPLISGGVADTQYF. This rearrangement joins TRBV4-2 to TRBJ2-3; 11 nucleotides match TRBD2. The CDR3 extends over 18 amino acids. V was clipped by 2 bases and J by 4 bases; unmatched bases: 11. CDR1 and CDR2 from the germline V gene are LGHNA and YNFKEQ.

Only a few counts were recorded for this clonotype. The chain couples TRBV7-2 to TRBJ2-5; unclear D gene. CDR1 and CDR2 (germline): SGHTA, FQGNSA. The CDR3 contains 15 residues. V was trimmed by 0 bases and J by 2 bases, leaving 10 bases between them. The CDR3 sequence: CASSLAGSAQETQYF. The CDR3 DNA sequence: TGTGCCAGCAGCTTAGCGGGTTCGGCACAAGAGACCCAGTACTTC.